This T cell receptor beta chain comes out of a study of blood T cell repertoires in COVID-19 (TCRdb year 2020). Background on the whole study: The collaborator samples originated in the United States, Italy and Spain and spanned the acute and convalescent phases of COVID-19. The prospective study material was composed of cDNA or gDNA derived from T cells, B-cell-depleted T cells, or PBMCs. Subjects who had been exposed to COVID-19, were actively infected with it, or had recovered from it provided the deeply sampled blood TCRbeta repertoires that made up the dataset. The repertoires were released in a freely available public database intended as a resource for research on the immune response to SARS-CoV-2. The samples were drawn from two sources: the first 160 participants of the ongoing ImmuneRACE study, and approximately 1,300 subjects contributed by 6 global collaborators. Sample metadata almost always included a de-identified subject ID, COVID-19 status, age in years and sex. Where available, HLA class I and class II types were obtained from metadata supplied by the sample provider rather than from assay-based typing. On the study overall, not on this receptor specifically: How much clinical and demographic metadata was included differed by source and by participant, and the metadata was provided uncurated.

On this clone: Its antigen is currently not known. No qualities accompany the bases; no much larger clone lies one base away.

TCRbeta CDR3 regions were amplified from genomic DNA by means of the immunoSEQ Assay, a bias-controlled multiplex PCR. Under the source paper's analysis protocol: The number of nucleated cells in each sample was estimated by amplification of reference gene primers within the assay. To quantify the absolute abundance of each unique TCRbeta CDR3 rearrangement, sequence reads were collapsed and filtered. For each sample, productive Simpson clonality was calculated as the square root of Simpson's diversity index across productive rearrangements. The clones in this table, taken by TCRdb from immuneACCESS, are in-frame only. Not every clone is retained; where verified, under half of the shortfall comes from an unresolved V gene, and the cause of the rest is unknown. V and J calls and clone size are given by that table; D and trimming were obtained from the DNA. Here the sample has 93,000 or so clones; about 80% occur a single time. The ten largest clones capture roughly 13% of the sample.

Taken from the germline V gene, the CDR1 and CDR2 loops are SGHRS and YFSETQ. The CDR3 goes from the cysteine to the phenylalanine over 16 residues. Solely the CDR3 DNA is kept, with 48 bases framed from the first base. After removal of 2 bases from V and 5 bases from J, the junction retains 9 bases not matched to a gene. Whole blood was collected in K2EDTA tubes by collaborating institutions according to the institutions' own protocols. For TCRbeta analysis, collaborators shipped samples in one of three forms: frozen whole blood, isolated PBMCs, or DNA extracted from either of those sample types. Recombination joined TRBV5-1 with TRBJ1-4, and 7 junction bases match TRBD1. The specimen sequenced was peripheral blood. The source of this sequence is a human donor in a cohort sampled during active or convalescent COVID-19. The CDR3 reads as follows: CASSFQTGNINEKLFF. The nucleotide sequence reads TGCGCCAGCAGCTTCCAGACAGGGAACATCAATGAAAAACTGTTTTTT.